A single sample gave rise to the 5 T cell receptor beta chains below, sequenced in a study of vaccination and CD4 T cells after COVID-19. Sequencing of DNA taken from cultured CD4+ T cells relied on the Oncomine TCR Beta short-read assay. A single record per CDR3 protein comes from TCRdb applying MiXCR to the PCR reads. This table holds approximately 15,000 distinct CDR3 sequences, 52% found once. Described treatment: roughly 11-day PBMC culture with coronavirus spike peptide pools or control peptides (ViraFEST assay). No cognate antigen is known for these TCRs. The sample was CD4+ T cells from blood, cultured in vitro. Receptors were obtained from a human donor who had recovered from COVID-19.

This clonotype was observed a few times. The V and J genes are TRBV20-1 and TRBJ2-1, with 8 bases matching TRBD2. J gave up 7 bases and V 6 bases, and 14 bases lay outside the gene matches. The CDR3 has 15 residues. From germline, CDR1 is DFQATT and CDR2 SNEGSKA (reference sequence). CDR3 DNA: TGCAGTGCCACACTAGGAGCGGGAGATAGTAATGAGCAGTTCTTC. As protein: CSATLGAGDSNEQFF.

There are a few counts of this clonotype. The chain recombines TRBV7-3 with TRBJ2-7, with 8 bases matching TRBD1. The V gene end was trimmed by 5 bases and the J gene end by 4 bases; junction bases not matched to a gene: 10. Germline values: CDR1 SGHTA, CDR2 FQGTGA. The CDR3 covers 15 residues. The CDR3 DNA sequence: TGTGCCAGCAGCCCAGGGGGCGGGAAGGGTTACGAGCAGTACTTC. Protein sequence: CASSPGGGKGYEQYF.

The chain carries TRBV6-2 or TRBV6-3 and TRBJ1-1; D gene uncertain. The CDR3 runs 15 residues. Between the trimmed V and J ends, which lost 8 bases and 0 bases, there was a span of 16 bases. The germline gives CDR1 MNHEY, CDR2 SVGEGT. CDR3 amino acids: CASQRGTEMNTEAFF. The DNA for the CDR3 is TGTGCCAGCCAGCGGGGAACAGAGATGAACACTGAAGCTTTCTTT.

CDR3 bases: TGTGCCAGTAGCGTGAGGCGAAATGAAAAACTGTTTTTT. This sequence encodes CASSVRRNEKLFF. The V and J genes are TRBV2 and TRBJ1-4; D is ambiguous. V shed 9 bases and J shed 5 bases, with 13 bases lying between them. Germline V gene sequence: CDR1 SNHLY, CDR2 FYNNEI. This CDR3 is 13 amino acids long.

The chain carries TRBV11-3 and TRBJ2-2; D call uncertain. This CDR3 comprises 12 residues. Germline V gene sequence: CDR1 SGHNT, CDR2 YENEEA. The V and J ends lost 5 bases and 3 bases respectively, with 4 bases between them. In nucleotides, the CDR3 is TGTGCCAGCAGCGACGACACCGGGGAGCTGTTTTTT. Its protein is CASSDDTGELFF.